The rows below give T cell receptor beta chains drawn from one sample of a study of OX40 agonist ivuxolimab in advanced cancers. The method was immunoSEQ multiplex PCR; TCRdb's version includes in-frame clones alone and lacks a portion of them. The table records roughly 50,000 clones, about 87% of them present only once. Sequencing was performed on CD4+ or CD8+ T cells sorted from blood, taken in a trial of the OX40 agonist ivuxolimab. The receptors come from an adult with an advanced solid tumor such as melanoma, head and neck, liver or kidney cancer. Both conserved end residues are part of each CDR3. Each record gives: V gene, J gene, clone size, D gene, CDR3 protein, CDR3 DNA. The D gene is left open where the match is weak. Only part of the rows carry a size: once, few, many, or a class if the clone is expanded.

v_gene: TRBV27; j_gene: TRBJ2-7; abundance: -; d_gene: -; CDR3aa: CASSALRQAPYEQYF; CDR3nt: TGTGCCAGCAGTGCCCTCCGACAGGCCCCCTACGAGCAGTACTTC
v_gene: TRBV29-1; j_gene: TRBJ1-2; abundance: -; d_gene: -; CDR3aa: CSVADGHIGYGYTF; CDR3nt: TGCAGCGTTGCGGACGGGCATATAGGATATGGCTACACCTTC
v_gene: TRBV18; j_gene: TRBJ2-4; abundance: -; d_gene: -; CDR3aa: CASSQLSGENIQYF; CDR3nt: TGTGCCAGCTCACAGCTCTCGGGGGAAAACATTCAGTACTTC
v_gene: TRBV27; j_gene: TRBJ1-1; abundance: -; d_gene: TRBD1; CDR3aa: CASIRDWAGGFTEAFF; CDR3nt: TGTGCCAGCATTCGCGACTGGGCAGGGGGCTTCACTGAAGCTTTCTTT
v_gene: TRBV6-1; j_gene: TRBJ2-7; abundance: few; d_gene: TRBD1; CDR3aa: CASSARDRGYEQYF; CDR3nt: TGTGCCAGCAGTGCCCGGGACAGGGGATACGAGCAGTACTTC
v_gene: TRBV7-9; j_gene: TRBJ1-4; abundance: -; d_gene: TRBD1; CDR3aa: CASRYQQGSEKLFF; CDR3nt: TGTGCCAGCAGGTATCAACAGGGGTCTGAAAAACTGTTTTTT
v_gene: TRBV10-3; j_gene: TRBJ2-2; abundance: -; d_gene: -; CDR3aa: CAINWAPNTGELFF; CDR3nt: TGTGCCATCAATTGGGCTCCGAACACCGGGGAGCTGTTTTTT
v_gene: TRBV6-5; j_gene: TRBJ1-1; abundance: -; d_gene: -; CDR3aa: CASTNGAGTEAFF; CDR3nt: TGTGCCAGCACCAACGGGGCAGGCACTGAAGCTTTCTTT
v_gene: TRBV5-5; j_gene: TRBJ2-2; abundance: once; d_gene: TRBD1; CDR3aa: CASSLRPGGNTGELFF; CDR3nt: TGTGCCAGCAGCTTGAGGCCAGGGGGGAACACCGGGGAGCTGTTTTTT
v_gene: TRBV5-4; j_gene: TRBJ2-3; abundance: once; d_gene: -; CDR3aa: CASTPRPGLSTDTQYF; CDR3nt: TGTGCCAGCACCCCCAGGCCGGGACTCAGCACAGATACGCAGTATTTT
v_gene: TRBV10-2; j_gene: TRBJ2-7; abundance: -; d_gene: -; CDR3aa: CASRVPGLPYEQYF; CDR3nt: TGCGCCAGCAGGGTGCCGGGACTCCCCTACGAGCAGTACTTC
v_gene: TRBV5-1; j_gene: TRBJ2-2; abundance: -; d_gene: TRBD2; CDR3aa: CASSLAPLAGGPGGELFF; CDR3nt: TGCGCCAGCAGCTTGGCCCCACTAGCGGGGGGGCCTGGCGGGGAGCTGTTTTTT
v_gene: TRBV4-3; j_gene: TRBJ2-1; abundance: -; d_gene: TRBD1; CDR3aa: CASSQDHQGVGYNEQFF; CDR3nt: TGCGCCAGCAGCCAAGATCACCAGGGGGTTGGCTACAATGAGCAGTTCTTC
v_gene: TRBV18; j_gene: TRBJ2-7; abundance: -; d_gene: -; CDR3aa: CASSPSQDEQYF; CDR3nt: TGTGCCAGCTCACCAAGCCAAGACGAGCAGTACTTC
v_gene: TRBV18; j_gene: TRBJ1-5; abundance: few; d_gene: -; CDR3aa: CASSPGQNNQPQHF; CDR3nt: TGTGCCAGCTCACCCGGGCAGAATAATCAGCCCCAGCATTTT
v_gene: TRBV29-1; j_gene: TRBJ2-1; abundance: -; d_gene: -; CDR3aa: CSVDLTRSYNEQFF; CDR3nt: TGCAGCGTTGATTTGACTAGGTCCTACAATGAGCAGTTCTTC
v_gene: TRBV5-6; j_gene: TRBJ2-7; abundance: -; d_gene: -; CDR3aa: CASSGGGSYEQYF; CDR3nt: TGTGCCAGCAGTGGGGGGGGCAGCTACGAGCAGTACTTC
v_gene: TRBV6-5; j_gene: TRBJ1-4; abundance: -; d_gene: -; CDR3aa: CASSYSQGAPEKLFF; CDR3nt: TGTGCCAGCAGTTACTCACAAGGGGCGCCTGAAAAACTGTTTTTT
v_gene: TRBV14; j_gene: TRBJ1-2; abundance: -; d_gene: TRBD1; CDR3aa: CASSPTGTGYYGYTF; CDR3nt: TGTGCCAGCAGCCCAACCGGGACAGGGTACTATGGCTACACCTTC
v_gene: TRBV7-9; j_gene: TRBJ1-1; abundance: -; d_gene: -; CDR3aa: CASSWTAGRAFF; CDR3nt: TGTGCCAGCAGCTGGACAGCGGGCCGGGCTTTCTTT
v_gene: TRBV5-4; j_gene: TRBJ2-7; abundance: -; d_gene: -; CDR3aa: CASSLRQGAYEQYF; CDR3nt: TGTGCCAGCAGCTTGCGGCAGGGAGCCTACGAGCAGTACTTC
v_gene: TRBV27; j_gene: TRBJ2-5; abundance: -; d_gene: -; CDR3aa: CASRRQTVSGETQYF; CDR3nt: TGTGCCAGCCGACGACAAACCGTGTCGGGAGAGACCCAGTACTTC
v_gene: TRBV30; j_gene: TRBJ1-4; abundance: once; d_gene: -; CDR3aa: CAWSVPGVPAGEKLFF; CDR3nt: TGTGCCTGGAGTGTGCCAGGAGTCCCGGCGGGGGAAAAACTGTTTTTT
v_gene: TRBV29-1; j_gene: TRBJ2-6; abundance: -; d_gene: -; CDR3aa: CSVEVGGSGANVLTF; CDR3nt: TGCAGCGTTGAAGTGGGCGGATCTGGGGCCAACGTCCTGACTTTC
v_gene: TRBV11-2; j_gene: TRBJ2-7; abundance: -; d_gene: -; CDR3aa: CASSLQYGVHEQYF; CDR3nt: TGTGCCAGCAGCTTACAGTACGGAGTCCACGAGCAGTACTTC
v_gene: TRBV5-6; j_gene: TRBJ1-2; abundance: -; d_gene: -; CDR3aa: CASSYQYRETNYGYTF; CDR3nt: TGTGCCAGCAGTTACCAATACAGGGAAACTAACTATGGCTACACCTTC
v_gene: TRBV11-3; j_gene: TRBJ1-2; abundance: -; d_gene: -; CDR3aa: CASSSLTWYGYTF; CDR3nt: TGTGCCAGCAGCTCACTAACTTGGTATGGCTACACCTTC
v_gene: TRBV28; j_gene: TRBJ1-4; abundance: -; d_gene: TRBD1; CDR3aa: CASSLDTDRALKLFF; CDR3nt: TGTGCCAGCAGCTTAGACACCGACAGGGCGCTAAAACTGTTTTTT
v_gene: TRBV11-3; j_gene: TRBJ2-1; abundance: -; d_gene: TRBD2; CDR3aa: CASSLSRAGLADEEVNEQFF; CDR3nt: TGTGCCAGCAGCCTTAGCCGAGCTGGACTAGCGGATGAAGAAGTCAATGAGCAGTTCTTC
v_gene: TRBV7-9; j_gene: TRBJ2-7; abundance: -; d_gene: TRBD1; CDR3aa: CASSLAFRGLYEQYF; CDR3nt: TGTGCCAGCAGCTTAGCTTTCAGGGGGCTATACGAGCAGTACTTC
v_gene: TRBV7-9; j_gene: TRBJ1-6; abundance: -; d_gene: -; CDR3aa: CASSLTTVNSPLHF; CDR3nt: TGTGCCAGCAGCTTAACGACAGTTAATTCACCCCTCCACTTT
v_gene: TRBV5-8; j_gene: TRBJ2-5; abundance: -; d_gene: TRBD1; CDR3aa: CASTRTGGVWETQYF; CDR3nt: TGTGCCAGCACCCGGACAGGGGGCGTTTGGGAGACCCAGTACTTC
v_gene: TRBV18; j_gene: TRBJ1-1; abundance: -; d_gene: TRBD1; CDR3aa: CASSPSQGAMNTEAFF; CDR3nt: TGTGCCAGCTCCCCGTCGCAGGGGGCAATGAACACTGAAGCTTTCTTT
v_gene: TRBV6-1; j_gene: TRBJ2-5; abundance: -; d_gene: TRBD1; CDR3aa: CATRTGAPQETQYF; CDR3nt: TGTGCCACCAGGACAGGGGCGCCCCAAGAGACCCAGTACTTC
v_gene: TRBV7-9; j_gene: TRBJ2-2; abundance: -; d_gene: -; CDR3aa: CASSPWTEPWVPGELFF; CDR3nt: TGTGCCAGCAGCCCGTGGACAGAGCCGTGGGTCCCCGGGGAGCTGTTTTTT
v_gene: TRBV5-1; j_gene: TRBJ1-1; abundance: -; d_gene: TRBD1; CDR3aa: CASSSLTGGLRTEAFF; CDR3nt: TGCGCCAGCAGCTCCTTGACAGGGGGCTTAAGGACTGAAGCTTTCTTT
v_gene: TRBV5-1; j_gene: TRBJ2-3; abundance: few; d_gene: -; CDR3aa: CASSFGFRAGDTDTQYF; CDR3nt: TGCGCCAGCAGCTTTGGGTTTCGAGCGGGTGACACAGATACGCAGTATTTT
v_gene: TRBV30; j_gene: TRBJ2-7; abundance: -; d_gene: TRBD2; CDR3aa: CAWTLWTLRDGRPDYEQYF; CDR3nt: TGTGCCTGGACTTTATGGACATTAAGAGACGGGAGGCCAGACTACGAGCAGTACTTC
v_gene: TRBV6-1; j_gene: TRBJ1-4; abundance: -; d_gene: TRBD1; CDR3aa: CASSEARTGVGAEKLFF; CDR3nt: TGTGCCAGCAGTGAAGCGCGGACAGGGGTTGGAGCTGAAAAACTGTTTTTT
v_gene: TRBV7-9; j_gene: TRBJ1-5; abundance: -; d_gene: -; CDR3aa: CASSLALLPQPQHF; CDR3nt: TGTGCCAGCAGCCTAGCCCTCCTCCCTCAGCCCCAGCATTTT
v_gene: TRBV14; j_gene: TRBJ2-5; abundance: -; d_gene: TRBD2; CDR3aa: CASSRIAGGETQYF; CDR3nt: TGTGCCAGCAGTCGGATAGCGGGAGGGGAGACCCAGTACTTC
v_gene: TRBV2; j_gene: TRBJ2-7; abundance: -; d_gene: -; CDR3aa: CASSSDSYEQYF; CDR3nt: TGTGCCAGCAGTTCGGACAGTTACGAGCAGTACTTC
v_gene: TRBV7-9; j_gene: TRBJ2-5; abundance: -; d_gene: -; CDR3aa: CASSLNSWTEQETQYF; CDR3nt: TGTGCCAGCAGCCTGAATTCTTGGACGGAACAAGAGACCCAGTACTTC
v_gene: TRBV18; j_gene: TRBJ2-2; abundance: -; d_gene: -; CDR3aa: CASSPQWGAQSTGELFF; CDR3nt: TGTGCCAGCTCACCGCAGTGGGGGGCGCAAAGCACCGGGGAGCTGTTTTTT